This T cell receptor beta chain was retrieved from a study of CD8 T cells in Susac syndrome. The multiple sclerosis control group comprised treatment-naive patients with stable or active relapsing-remitting disease. When the RNA was reverse transcribed, random hexamers were used with an input of about 0.5 to 1 ug. Amplification of the TCR beta CDR3 was carried out by immunoSEQ multiplex PCR, which spanned a total of 54 Vbeta and 13 Jbeta segments. TCRdb reprocessed the immunoSEQ multiplex PCR reads with MiXCR, giving one entry per CDR3 protein. The table records 95,000 to 150,000 distinct CDR3 sequences, about 92% of them present only once. The germline V and J ends were trimmed by 6 bases and 3 bases, with 15 bases remaining between them. Looked up from germline, CDR1 is MNHNY and CDR2 is SVGAGI (reference sequence). The CDR3 sequence is 15 residues long.

Material for sequencing was CD8+ T cells from PBMCs. The sequence was collected from a human donor with multiple sclerosis. The J gene is TRBJ1-5, the V gene TRBV6-6; a weak D match, TRBD1 (6 bases). CDR3 amino acids: CASSHRQVSNQPQHF. The CDR3 nucleotides are TGTGCCAGCAGCCACCGACAGGTCTCCAATCAGCCCCAGCATTTT.